These 13 T cell receptor beta chains originate from one sample sequenced in a study of blood T cell repertoires in COVID-19 (TCRdb year 2020). The library was made by the immunoSEQ multiplex PCR assay. TCRdb obtained this table from immuneACCESS and retained in-frame rearrangements with V and J assigned. These tables miss some clones; where compared with another copy, unresolved V genes account for less than half of the shortfall, and the remainder is unexplained. The sample records fewer than 30,000 clones, more than 85% of which are singletons. The top ten clonotypes cover approximately 0.78% of the sample. Sequenced input: peripheral blood. These receptors were taken from a woman in her seventies with COVID-19, enrolled during active disease.

The chain uses TRBV19 and TRBJ2-1, with D tentatively TRBD1 (5 bases). Germline values: CDR1 LNHDA, CDR2 SQIVND (reference sequence). V gave up 4 bases and J gave up 9 bases, with 10 bases separating them. The CDR3 is made up of 12 amino acids. DNA of the CDR3: TGTGCCAGTAGTACGACAGTGGGTGAGCAGTTCTTC. The encoded protein is CASSTTVGEQFF.

V and J are TRBV7-6 and TRBJ1-2, with D possibly TRBD1 on 5 matching bases. CDR3 length equals 12 residues. V was trimmed by 6 bases and J by 4 bases, leaving 9 bases between them. CDR1 and CDR2 (germline): SGHVS, FNYEAQ. CDR3 protein: CASSPQGYGYTF. For the CDR3, the DNA is TGTGCCAGCAGTCCCCAGGGCTATGGCTACACCTTC.

The J gene is TRBJ1-1, the V gene TRBV6-5; the match to TRBD1 covers 7 bases. The V gene's germline CDR1 is MNHEY and CDR2 SVGAGI. The CDR3 sequence is 15 residues long. The trim removed 2 bases at V and 1 base at J, leaving 4 bases unmatched. The CDR3 here is CASSYATGRNTEAFF. The CDR3 DNA reads as TGTGCCAGCAGTTACGCGACAGGGAGGAACACTGAAGCTTTCTTT.

The chain couples TRBV28 to TRBJ2-7; 8 bases are shared with TRBD1. V shed 10 bases, J shed 6 bases, and the junction held 11 bases outside the gene matches. The V gene's germline CDR1 is MDHEN and CDR2 SYDVKM. This CDR3 comprises 13 residues. CDR3: CATVRQGYIEQYF. The CDR3 region has the DNA TGTGCCACCGTAAGACAGGGGTACATCGAGCAGTACTTC.

There are a few counts of this clone. The genes are TRBV6-5 and TRBJ1-5; no reliable D call. Trimming removed 4 bases at V and 16 bases at J, with 20 bases between. The CDR3 has 13 amino acids. Germline V gene data show CDR1 as MNHEY and CDR2 as SVGAGI. CDR3 sequence reads: CASSSGRQGPHHF. CDR3 DNA sequence: TGTGCCAGCAGTTCGGGGAGGCAAGGTCCGCATCATTTT.

V and J are TRBV11-2 and TRBJ1-4; TRBD1 matches at 7 bases. The CDR3 covers 14 residues. Per the germline V gene, CDR1 is SGHAT and CDR2 is FQNNGV. V was pared by 4 bases and J by 6 bases, with 5 bases of the junction left unmatched. The CDR3 spells CASSSRGLDEKLFF. The DNA of the CDR3 is TGTGCCAGCAGCTCGAGGGGGCTGGATGAAAAACTGTTTTTT.

V and J are TRBV28 and TRBJ1-4; possibly TRBD1 for D (5 bases). Germline-derived CDR1 and CDR2 are MDHEN and SYDVKM. V was clipped by 3 bases and J by 0 bases, with 8 bases between them. The CDR3 sequence is 15 residues long. The CDR3 spells CASSFPGATNEKLFF. The CDR3 DNA follows: TGTGCCAGCAGTTTCCCGGGGGCAACTAATGAAAAACTGTTTTTT.

J is TRBJ2-2 and V is TRBV24-1; D unresolved. CDR1 and CDR2 from the germline V gene are KGHDR and SFDVKD. Trimming took off 8 bases at V and 2 bases at J, with 11 bases between the two ends. The CDR3 is 14 residues long. The CDR3 nucleotides read TGTGCCACCATGGGCTCCCTCAACACCGGGGAGCTGTTTTTT. Its translation: CATMGSLNTGELFF.

The chain links TRBV19 to TRBJ1-2; possibly TRBD1 for D (6 bases). Germline CDR1 reads LNHDA; CDR2 reads SQIVND (reference sequence). The CDR3 runs 16 residues. V lost 3 bases to trimming and J lost 8 bases, with 22 bases between them. The CDR3 DNA sequence: TGTGCCAGTAGTATGCCCCCAGGGGCCCCCGGTATGGGCTACACCTTC. As protein: CASSMPPGAPGMGYTF.

Of note for this clone: This is likely a read error, given that the CDR3 carries no conserved phenylalanine or tryptophan at its end. Because the CDR3's place on the DNA is in doubt, the DNA is left out and the CDR3 is given as listed by TCRdb. The genes are TRBV7-3 and TRBJ2-7; whether TRBD1, the table's D call, matches the DNA was not checked. Both ends counted, the CDR3 spans 9 residues. Germline values: CDR1 SGHTA, CDR2 FQGTGA. This chain's CDR3 is CASSCSTGL.

The chain employs TRBV11-2 and TRBJ2-5; 10 nucleotides agree with TRBD1. Germline V gene sequence: CDR1 SGHAT, CDR2 FQNNGV. The CDR3 loop spans 16 amino acids. V lost 0 bases, J lost 5 bases, and 6 bases stayed unmatched. This chain's CDR3 is CASSLERQGAQETQYF. The CDR3 region has the DNA TGTGCCAGCAGCTTAGAAAGACAGGGGGCGCAGGAGACCCAGTACTTC.

The genes are TRBV19 and TRBJ1-2, with D perhaps TRBD1 (6 bases). Germline V CDR1 and CDR2: LNHDA, SQIVND (reference sequence). The ends were cut back, 3 bases at V and 3 bases at J, with 14 bases in the middle. The CDR3 totals 15 residues. The CDR3 coding sequence is TGTGCCAGTAGTATTCCCCAGGGGAGTCACTATGGCTACACCTTC. Translation: CASSIPQGSHYGYTF.

V usage is TRBV30 and J usage is TRBJ2-2, with D possibly being TRBD2 (5 bases). The V gene lost 2 bases and the J gene lost 5 bases, with 15 bases spanning the gap. Germline loops: CDR1 GTSNPN, CDR2 SVGIG (reference sequence). This CDR3 region has 15 residues. The CDR3 nucleotides read TGTGCCTGGAGTCGCCTACTAGGCGAGACCGGGGAGCTGTTTTTT. Translated, it gives CAWSRLLGETGELFF.